The clone carrying this T cell receptor beta chain was detected once. No antigen is known for it. The sample comes from a study of cytomegalovirus exposure and HLA in healthy donors. Study details: Among roughly 180 million T cells, an earlier analysis found around 100 million unique TCR beta sequences.

General observations from the study: According to a later analysis, donors in an Asian-associated ancestry cluster reportedly had fewer N-insertions than the approximately 620-donor mean. Accurate predictions that matched the HLA-A and HLA-B alleles of most subjects were reportedly made from TCR beta sequences.

PCR employed 60 Vbeta and 13 Jbeta primers. Assay: immunoSEQ multiplex PCR; the TCRdb copy retains only in-frame clones and omits some. In the table there are approximately 110,000 clones, 74% of which are singletons. The CDR3 runs to 15 residues. Germline loops: CDR1 SGHNT, CDR2 YENEEA. Trimming stripped 4 bases from V and 4 bases from J, with 16 bases between. The TCR comes from a man aged 50 to 60 in good health and CMV-seropositive. The V and J genes are TRBV11-3 and TRBJ1-2; no clear D. Material: PBMCs. Here the CDR3 reads CASSCSGRTAYGYTF. CDR3 coding DNA: TGTGCCAGCAGCTGCTCCGGGAGGACGGCCTATGGCTACACCTTC.